In its sample, the clone carrying this T cell receptor (beta chain) was seen a few times. The antigen remains undetermined. This entry is derived from a study of cytomegalovirus exposure and HLA in healthy donors. About the study: In terms of ancestry, the Caucasian-associated cluster contained 75% to 90% of the roughly 400 genotyped donors. Study outcomes and limitations: Cytomegalovirus-associated TCR beta chains were listed, numbering more than 150. A further, later analysis showed that HLA-associated TCR beta chains (compared with equally common others) were more clonally expanded.

CDR1 is LNHNV, CDR2 YYDKDF, per germline (reference sequence). The CDR3 is 15 amino acids. The V end was cut by 0 bases, the J end by 6 bases, with 14 bases between. A multiplex PCR was run with 60 Vbeta primers and 13 Jbeta primers. Only in-frame clones appear in the TCRdb table, and some are missing; sequencing was by immunoSEQ multiplex PCR. The data hold about 120,000 clones, with around 60% observed a single time. This clonotype was sampled from a man aged 40-50 years in good health and CMV-seropositive. This chain links TRBV15 with TRBJ2-5; no clear D gene. What was sequenced was PBMCs. The CDR3 loop is CATSRDGGRHQTQYF. Here the CDR3 DNA reads TGTGCCACCAGCAGAGATGGCGGCCGTCACCAGACCCAGTACTTC.